This T cell receptor (beta chain) was profiled in a study of blood T cells in healthy people across ages. The use of a sample-barcoded 5' primer and a J-beta primer mix characterized a second PCR of 7 to 11 cycles. TCRdb reprocessed the 5' RACE reads with MiXCR, giving one entry per CDR3 protein. This table has fewer than 800,000 distinct CDR3 sequences, 25% appearing once. This clonotype came up a few times. The CDR3 totals 14 residues. The V gene lost 0 bases and the J gene lost 2 bases, with 11 bases spanning the gap. The germline V gene has CDR1 DFQATT and CDR2 SNEGSKA (reference sequence). The same data also contributed to another study, on T cells of mothers and their children.

The specimen was blood. This TCR came from a boy younger than 18 in good health. This rearrangement joins TRBV20-1 to TRBJ2-7; D tentatively reads TRBD1 or TRBD2 (5 bases each). The CDR3 spells CSARDEGPAYEQYF. The CDR3 DNA sequence: TGCAGTGCTAGAGATGAGGGACCGGCCTACGAGCAGTACTTC.